These T cell receptor beta chains were read from a single sample in a study of a mutant IDH1 vaccine in newly diagnosed glioma. What these receptors recognize is not known. Method: immunoSEQ multiplex PCR; TCRdb's copy keeps in-frame clones and lacks some. The repertoire holds about 77,000 clones, with 85% to 90% as singletons. The input for sequencing was PBMCs, taken from a glioma patient whose treatment included an IDH1 peptide vaccine. All receptors derive from a woman in her fifties or sixties with glioma. The CDR3 runs from the conserved cysteine through the conserved F or W. Expanded clones get a size class; other rows say once, few or many, or leave the size out.

CDR3	size	V	J
CASSLASGRAADTQYF	.	TRBV5-1	TRBJ2-3
CASSLGRELGETQYF	.	TRBV7-3	TRBJ2-5
CASTTGRISGNTIYF	.	TRBV10-2	TRBJ1-3
CATKNRVPTDTQYF	.	TRBV27	TRBJ2-3
CASSFQAGVPDTQYF	.	TRBV11-2	TRBJ2-3
CSVSGQGGPQPQHF	few	TRBV29-1	TRBJ1-5
CASNSQGARGTYEQYF	.	TRBV28	TRBJ2-7
CASSLGALTGTETQYF	.	TRBV5-1	TRBJ2-5
CASSRLIHSYNEQFF	.	TRBV14	TRBJ2-1
CASSQENEQFF	.	TRBV4-1	TRBJ2-1
CASGQGNIQYF	.	TRBV30	TRBJ2-4
CASSEWEPNTGELFF	.	TRBV10-2	TRBJ2-2
CASSLDGGTGELFF	once	TRBV5-1	TRBJ2-2
CASSDARQYF	.	TRBV6-1	TRBJ2-7
CASSLQTGTQETQYF	.	TRBV11-2	TRBJ2-5
CASSFGTVPYEQYF	.	TRBV27	TRBJ2-7
CAIRYHNEQFF	.	TRBV10-3	TRBJ2-1
CAMEPADTGELFF	.	TRBV7-9	TRBJ2-2
CASSRGGMNQPQHF	.	TRBV6-6	TRBJ1-5
CASSLKAPRHGYTF	.	TRBV7-9	TRBJ1-2
CASNPIVRGPVGDEQFF	.	TRBV28	TRBJ2-1